This is a list of T cell receptor beta chains from one sample in a study of chemoradiotherapy in HPV16-positive cancers. Profiling relied on immunoSEQ multiplex PCR, and the TCRdb table lists in-frame clones only, not all of them. The sample includes some 920 clones, 90% of them seen just once. The specimen was tumor tissue, collected from a patient who underwent chemoradiotherapy. These receptors all stem from a human donor with HPV-associated anogenital cancer. Each CDR3 is given with its conserved first and last residue. D genes are given only for firm matches. Not all rows give a size; the values are once, few, many and, for expanded clones, a class.

v_call	j_call	clone_size	d_call	cdr3_aa	cdr3_nt
TRBV9	TRBJ1-2	-	-	CASSLGKGDGYTF	TGTGCCAGCAGCTTAGGAAAGGGGGATGGCTACACCTTC
TRBV4-2	TRBJ2-6	few	-	CASSYRRLQSRANVLTF	TGTGCCAGCAGCTACCGAAGGTTACAAAGTCGGGCCAACGTCCTGACTTTC
TRBV7-2	TRBJ2-3	-	TRBD1	CASSPTGQDTDTQYF	TGTGCCAGCAGCCCAACGGGACAGGACACAGATACGCAGTATTTT
TRBV19	TRBJ2-3	-	-	CASSPRTEGTQYF	TGTGCCAGTAGTCCTCGGACCGAGGGTACGCAGTATTTT
TRBV4-1	TRBJ2-2	few	-	CASSHRQLIMNTGELFF	TGCGCCAGCAGCCATAGACAGCTGATTATGAACACCGGGGAGCTGTTTTTT
TRBV5-6	TRBJ2-3	-	TRBD1	CASSFNIGTGTDTQYF	TGTGCCAGCAGCTTTAATATCGGGACAGGCACAGATACGCAGTATTTT
TRBV4-2	TRBJ2-1	-	-	CASSQLGEQFF	TGTGCCAGCAGCCAACTCGGTGAGCAGTTCTTC
TRBV19	TRBJ2-3	-	TRBD2	CASGTTGTDTQYF	TGTGCCAGTGGGACTACGGGCACAGATACGCAGTATTTT
TRBV7-3	TRBJ2-3	-	-	CASSLNSFGNTQYF	TGTGCCAGCAGCCTGAACTCCTTCGGCAATACGCAGTATTTT
TRBV11-2	TRBJ1-2	-	-	CASSLGPDWTAYGYTF	TGTGCCAGCAGCTTAGGGCCAGATTGGACCGCGTATGGCTACACCTTC
TRBV6-4	TRBJ1-2	-	TRBD1	CASSSDRGLTGYTF	TGTGCCAGCAGTTCTGACAGGGGGCTGACTGGCTACACCTTC
TRBV4-1	TRBJ2-5	-	-	CASSQDPQGRETQYF	TGCGCCAGCAGCCAAGATCCACAGGGCCGGGAGACCCAGTACTTC
TRBV30	TRBJ1-1	-	TRBD1	CAWSVQSQGARAFF	TGTGCCTGGAGTGTACAATCGCAGGGGGCTCGTGCTTTCTTT
TRBV11-2	TRBJ2-7	-	TRBD1	CASSRQGAPDSQYF	TGTGCCAGCAGTCGACAGGGGGCCCCGGATAGTCAGTACTTC
TRBV9	TRBJ1-2	-	TRBD1	CASSARIIKDRFDYGYTF	TGTGCCAGCAGCGCCCGAATCATTAAGGACAGGTTTGACTATGGCTACACCTTC
TRBV6-6	TRBJ1-2	-	-	CASSRDQNYGYTF	TGTGCCAGCAGTAGGGACCAAAACTATGGCTACACCTTC
TRBV27	TRBJ1-2	-	-	CASSPAGYGYTF	TGTGCCAGCAGTCCCGCGGGCTATGGCTACACCTTC
TRBV19	TRBJ2-3	-	-	CASSSGATDTQYF	TGTGCCAGTAGTTCGGGGGCGACAGATACGCAGTATTTT
TRBV6-4	TRBJ1-1	-	-	CASSRPSGYRMNTEAFF	TGTGCCAGCAGCCGCCCGTCCGGGTACCGAATGAACACTGAAGCTTTCTTT
TRBV2	TRBJ2-5	-	-	CASSVQGWQETQYF	TGTGCCAGCAGTGTGCAGGGATGGCAAGAGACCCAGTACTTC
TRBV5-1	TRBJ2-1	-	-	CASRRQQSSYNEQFF	TGCGCCAGCAGAAGACAGCAAAGCTCCTACAATGAGCAGTTCTTC
TRBV5-1	TRBJ1-2	-	TRBD1	CASSPPETGLGGYTF	TGCGCCAGCAGCCCACCAGAGACAGGGTTGGGTGGCTACACCTTC
TRBV6-5	TRBJ2-3	-	TRBD2	CASSYSAGDADTQYF	TGTGCCAGCAGTTACTCCGCGGGGGACGCAGATACGCAGTATTTT
TRBV9	TRBJ2-7	-	TRBD1	CASSPGTGFFDEQYF	TGTGCCAGCAGCCCCGGGACAGGCTTTTTTGACGAGCAGTACTTC
TRBV2	TRBJ1-1	-	TRBD1	CASTRGVRGGMNTEAFF	TGTGCCAGCACCAGGGGGGTCAGGGGCGGAATGAACACTGAAGCTTTCTTT
TRBV19	TRBJ1-5	-	-	CASSVGLWQPQHF	TGTGCCAGTAGTGTGGGTTTGTGGCAGCCCCAGCATTTT
TRBV28	TRBJ2-3	-	TRBD2	CASSLEFVGGASTDTQYF	TGTGCCAGCAGTTTAGAATTCGTCGGGGGGGCGAGCACAGATACGCAGTATTTT
TRBV28	TRBJ1-2	-	-	CASSWTSLAYTF	TGTGCCAGCAGCTGGACGAGCCTAGCCTACACCTTC
TRBV21-1	TRBJ2-3	-	-	CASIALKRNTQYF	TGTGCCAGCATAGCCCTAAAGCGGAATACGCAGTATTTT
TRBV5-4	TRBJ1-5	-	TRBD1	CASSPGQAQPQHF	TGTGCCAGCAGCCCGGGACAGGCCCAGCCCCAGCATTTT
TRBV5-6	TRBJ2-3	-	-	CASSNTDTQYF	TGTGCCAGCAGCAACACAGATACGCAGTATTTT
TRBV9	TRBJ1-1	few	-	CASTGTQGTAFF	TGTGCCAGTACCGGGACTCAAGGGACGGCTTTCTTT
TRBV19	TRBJ1-5	-	-	CASSIDRQKPLIGQPQHF	TGTGCCAGTAGTATAGATCGCCAGAAACCCCTTATCGGGCAGCCCCAGCATTTT
TRBV9	TRBJ1-5	few	-	CASSVGAGSGNQPQHF	TGTGCCAGCAGCGTAGGGGCAGGGTCAGGCAATCAGCCCCAGCATTTT